The 26 T cell receptor beta chains given below trace back to one sample, sequenced in a study of T cell repertoires in cytomegalovirus infection. In TCRdb, the reads were re-called with MiXCR into one record per CDR3 protein. This table has a few hundred thousand distinct CDR3 sequences, approximately 17% appearing once. Sequencing used CD8+ T cells from PBMCs. The receptors here all came from a human donor in good health (CMV status not recorded). Some clones in this sample may be carry-over from other donors' samples.

V and J are TRBV4-2 and TRBJ2-3; D might be TRBD1 (6 bases). The length of the CDR3 is 15 residues. Germline CDR1 LGHNA, CDR2 YNFKEQ. The V and J ends lost 0 bases and 0 bases respectively, with 7 bases between them. CDR3 nucleotides: TGTGCCAGCAGCCAAGAAACAGGGAGCACAGATACGCAGTATTTT. Protein sequence: CASSQETGSTDTQYF.

In its sample, this clonotype was seen many times. V gene TRBV7-8 combines with J gene TRBJ1-5; D call uncertain. Between the trimmed V and J ends, which lost 4 bases and 4 bases, there was a span of 8 bases. This CDR3 comprises 13 residues. Germline CDR1 and CDR2: SGHVS and FQNEAQ. The CDR3 loop is CASSSGGNQPQHF. CDR3 in DNA: TGTGCCAGCAGCTCGGGAGGTAATCAGCCCCAGCATTTT. Combining the CDR3 with reference TRBV7-8 and TRBJ1-5 gives the whole variable domain GAGVSQSPRYKVAKRGQDVALRCDPISGHVSLFWYQQALGQGPEFLTYFQNEAQLDKSGLPSDRFFAERPEGSVSTLKIQRTQQEDSAVYLCASSSGGNQPQHFGDGTRLSIL.

This clonotype was recorded a few times. A much larger clone is a single base away; this may be a read error. This chain joins TRBV12-3 or TRBV12-4 and TRBJ1-1; D is ambiguous. This CDR3 has 12 amino acids. Trimming took off 7 bases at V and 0 bases at J, with 6 bases between the two ends. CDR3 in amino acids: CASNTVNTEAFF. The CDR3 nucleotides are TGTGCCAGCAATACAGTGAACACTGAAGCTTTCTTT.

This chain connects TRBV6-2 or TRBV6-3 to TRBJ2-1; D is unresolved. The CDR3 has 14 amino acids. CDR1 and CDR2 (germline): MNHEY, SVGEGT. The V and J ends lost 7 bases and 1 base respectively, with 11 bases between them. This CDR3 is CASNAQTSYNEQFF. As DNA, the CDR3 is TGTGCCAGCAACGCTCAAACATCCTACAATGAGCAGTTCTTC.

The chain has TRBV4-1 and TRBJ1-1; D is ambiguous. The CDR3 spans 17 residues. With 1 base removed from V and 7 bases from J, the gap between germline ends came to 22 bases. Germline CDR1 is MGHRA and CDR2 is YSYEKL. CDR3 DNA sequence: TGCGCCAGCAGCCAAGCTCAAATGTCTTGGGGTGCTATTGAAGCTTTCTTT. Protein sequence: CASSQAQMSWGAIEAFF.

The chain couples TRBV3-1 to TRBJ2-7; no clear D. The germline V gene encodes CDR1 LGHDT and CDR2 YNNKEL (reference sequence). This CDR3 is 12 amino acids long. The ends were cut back, 3 bases at V and 2 bases at J, with 5 bases in the middle. The CDR3 here is CASSHSPYEQYF. The CDR3 DNA is TGTGCCAGCAGCCATAGCCCCTACGAGCAGTACTTC.

The chain has TRBV6-5 and TRBJ1-2; no reliable D call. The CDR3 runs 11 residues. Germline CDR1 is MNHEY and CDR2 is SVGAGI. Trimming shortened V by 6 bases and J by 8 bases, and 10 bases separated the two germline ends. The CDR3 here is CASRAPAGYTF. CDR3 DNA sequence: TGTGCCAGCAGGGCCCCCGCGGGCTACACCTTC.

This clonotype came up many times. The chain has TRBV7-2 and TRBJ1-2; no reliable D call. The CDR3 is made up of 13 amino acids. The ends were cut back, 0 bases at V and 5 bases at J, with 7 bases in the middle. Germline V gene sequence: CDR1 SGHTA, CDR2 FQGNSA. The CDR3 DNA reads as TGTGCCAGCAGCTTAGCGGACGTATATGGCTACACCTTC. It is translated as CASSLADVYGYTF.

This clonotype has at least ten counts. The rearrangement uses TRBV11-2 and TRBJ1-2; TRBD1 agrees at 10 bases. The germline V gene encodes CDR1 SGHAT and CDR2 FQNNGV. This CDR3 has 16 residues. V dropped 3 bases and J dropped 3; count of bases not matched to a gene: 7. This CDR3 reads CASSFWGTGEYYGYTF. In nucleotides, the CDR3 is TGTGCCAGCAGCTTCTGGGGGACAGGGGAATACTATGGCTACACCTTC.

This clonotype was counted ten times or more. The chain employs TRBV28 and TRBJ2-2; 8 bases agree with TRBD1. This CDR3 contains 16 residues. V gave up 3 bases and J gave up 4 bases; unmatched junction bases: 7. Germline CDR1 is MDHEN and CDR2 is SYDVKM. Here the CDR3 reads CASSFQRQGPTGELFF. In DNA form, the CDR3 reads TGTGCCAGCAGTTTCCAGAGACAGGGGCCCACCGGGGAGCTGTTTTTT.

The rearrangement links TRBV20-1 to TRBJ2-1, with TRBD2 matching 7 bases. With V trimmed by 0 bases and J by 1 base, 9 bases remained unmatched. Germline loops: CDR1 DFQATT, CDR2 SNEGSKA (reference sequence). The CDR3 runs to 17 residues. The DNA for the CDR3 is TGCAGTGCTAGAGATCATCAAGCGGGACCTTCCTACAATGAGCAGTTCTTC. Protein sequence: CSARDHQAGPSYNEQFF.

The V gene is TRBV4-3, the J gene TRBJ2-2; 7 nucleotides align to TRBD2. CDR1 and CDR2 from the germline V gene are LGHNA and YSLEER. This CDR3 has 19 amino acids. The junction had 14 bases not matched to a gene; V was cut back by 0 bases and J by 4 bases. CDR3 sequence reads: CASSQDGVAGFSGTGELFF. For the CDR3, the DNA is TGCGCCAGCAGCCAAGATGGAGTAGCGGGCTTTTCGGGCACCGGGGAGCTGTTTTTT.

This clonotype was counted only a few times. CDR3 amino acids: CASSKPTGMNTEAFF. The CDR3 DNA follows: TGTGCCAGCAGCAAACCGACAGGGATGAACACTGAAGCTTTCTTT. The chain combines TRBV7-9 with TRBJ1-1, with 7 bases identical to TRBD1. The length of the CDR3 is 15 residues. CDR1 and CDR2 (germline): SEHNR, FQNEAQ (reference sequence). The V segment lost 5 bases and the J segment 0 bases; nucleotides outside the gene matches: 6.

This clonotype was recorded many times. The rearrangement uses TRBV12-3 or TRBV12-4 and TRBJ2-1; 13 nucleotides agree with TRBD2. There are 17 residues in the CDR3. Trimming took 6 bases from V and 13 from J; bases not matched to a gene: 18. This CDR3 is CASSSTTSGGPFNSQFF. The CDR3 DNA sequence: TGTGCCAGCAGCTCTACGACTAGCGGGGGGCCCTTTAACTCCCAGTTCTTC.

This clonotype was seen a few times. The chain combines TRBV27 with TRBJ2-1, with 10 bases lining up with TRBD1. The CDR3 runs 15 residues. The V gene's germline CDR1 is MNHEY and CDR2 SMNVEV (reference sequence). Trimming cost V 5 bases and J 9 bases; bases outside gene matches: 10. The CDR3 DNA sequence: TGTGCCAGCAGTCTGATCGGGACAGGGGCGCCTGAGCAGTTCTTC. Protein: CASSLIGTGAPEQFF.

V and J are TRBV19 and TRBJ1-5; D perhaps matches TRBD1 (5 bases). The CDR3 length is 14 residues. Germline V gene sequence: CDR1 LNHDA, CDR2 SQIVND (reference sequence). Trimming cost V 6 bases and J 3 bases, with 12 bases left between them. The CDR3 loop is CASSAAGYNQPQHF. CDR3 in DNA: TGTGCCAGTAGCGCCGCAGGGTACAATCAGCCCCAGCATTTT.

This clonotype was observed at least ten times. This likely comes from a read error, as the CDR3 has no conserved phenylalanine or tryptophan at its end. The DNA is omitted, as the CDR3 cannot be located on it reliably, and the CDR3 follows TCRdb's listing. The rearrangement joins TRBV4-1 to TRBJ2-1; the D segment call TRBD2 is taken from the table without a DNA check. CDR1 is MGHRA, CDR2 YSYEKL, per germline. A total of 14 residues make up the CDR3, ends included. CDR3 in amino acids: CASSQDLGRKLEIS.

This clonotype occurred once. This rearrangement joins TRBV29-1 to TRBJ1-2; D is ambiguous. CDR1 SQVTM and CDR2 ANQGSEA come from the germline V gene. Deletions cut 6 bases from V and 6 bases from J, with 17 bases between. The CDR3 is 13 amino acids. Written as DNA, the CDR3 is TGCAGCGTAAGGACCCCCCCGCCGAATGGCTACACCTTC. This encodes CSVRTPPPNGYTF.

This clonotype appeared many times. The rearrangement uses TRBV12-5 and TRBJ2-5; D unresolved. CDR3 size: 14 residues. Germline CDR1 reads LGHNT; CDR2 reads FRNRAP. V lost 0 bases and J 1 base, leaving 6 bases between the germline ends. The CDR3 region is CASGLVPSQETQYF. CDR3 nucleotides: TGTGCTAGTGGTTTGGTACCGTCCCAAGAGACCCAGTACTTC.

In its sample, this clonotype was seen a few times. This CDR3 reads CASSLITDSQETQYF. DNA for the CDR3: TGCGCCAGCAGTTTGATTACGGACAGCCAAGAGACCCAGTACTTC. The chain couples TRBV5-1 to TRBJ2-5; tentatively, D is TRBD1 (6 bases). Trimming removed 5 bases at V and 1 base at J, with 15 bases between. CDR1 and CDR2 (germline): SGHRS, YFSETQ. The CDR3 covers 15 residues.

This clonotype was observed a handful of times. The CDR3 DNA reads TGTGCCAGCAGTGCCACAGGGGTGGCTGATACGCAGTATTTT. Protein sequence: CASSATGVADTQYF. The rearrangement links TRBV28 to TRBJ2-3; 7 positions agree with TRBD1. After removal of 5 bases from V and 6 bases from J, the junction contained 8 bases not matched to a gene. This CDR3 has 14 amino acids. Germline V lookup: CDR1 MDHEN, CDR2 SYDVKM. The full variable domain, in which reference TRBV28 and TRBJ2-3 provide the parts outside the CDR3, is DVKVTQSSRYLVKRTGEKVFLECVQDMDHENMFWYRQDPGLGLRLIYFSYDVKMKEKGDIPEGYSVSREKKERFSLILESASTNQTSMYLCASSATGVADTQYFGPGTRLTVL.

This clonotype was counted only a few times. The chain's CDR3 is CASSVREGYTF. As DNA, the CDR3 is TGTGCCAGCAGCGTACGGGAGGGCTACACCTTC. The V call is TRBV9, the J call TRBJ1-2; no clear D gene. The CDR3 is 11 residues long. Deletions cut 1 base from V and 8 bases from J, with 6 bases between. The germline V gene has CDR1 SGDLS and CDR2 YYNGEE.

Ten or more counts support this clonotype. J is TRBJ2-3 and V is TRBV7-2, with 10 positions matching TRBD2. J was trimmed by 2 bases and V by 1 base; bases with no gene match: 6. The CDR3 contains 17 residues. Germline CDR1 reads SGHTA; CDR2 reads FQGNSA. The CDR3 coding sequence is TGTGCCAGCAGCTTAGTTCCTAGCGGGGGTATCACAGATACGCAGTATTTT. Its translation is CASSLVPSGGITDTQYF.

This clonotype was observed a handful of times. The rearrangement links TRBV20-1 to TRBJ2-3; 7 nucleotides match TRBD1. The germline V gene encodes CDR1 DFQATT and CDR2 SNEGSKA (reference sequence). V shed 5 bases, J shed 4 bases, and the junction held 6 bases outside the gene matches. This CDR3 spans 13 amino acids. The CDR3 region has the DNA TGCAGTGCTCGCGACAGGGACGCAGATACGCAGTATTTT. Its protein is CSARDRDADTQYF.

The V and J genes are TRBV20-1 and TRBJ2-1, with 12 positions matching TRBD1. The CDR3 covers 15 residues. V gave up 6 bases and J gave up 8 bases; unmatched junction bases: 11. Germline-derived CDR1 and CDR2 are DFQATT and SNEGSKA (reference sequence). CDR3 loop: CSALAGTGGADEQFF. The CDR3 DNA sequence: TGCAGTGCGCTTGCCGGGACAGGGGGCGCAGATGAGCAGTTCTTC.

This clonotype has more than one count but fewer than ten. The chain carries TRBV20-1 and TRBJ2-7, with TRBD1 identical over 10 bases. CDR3 size: 14 residues. Germline V lookup: CDR1 DFQATT, CDR2 SNEGSKA (reference sequence). J lost 3 bases, V lost 0 bases, and 2 bases had no gene match. This CDR3 reads CSARDGDRGYEQYF. CDR3 bases: TGCAGTGCTAGAGATGGGGACAGGGGCTACGAGCAGTACTTC.